This T cell receptor beta chain was retrieved from a study of T cell responses to AZD1222 COVID-19 vaccine. As for the study in general: Second-dose schedules of about 4 or about 12 weeks were combined.

From germline, CDR1 is MNHNS and CDR2 SASEGT. This CDR3 spans 18 amino acids. Trimming took off 3 bases at V and 2 bases at J, with 23 bases between the two ends. Whole-study findings and limits: Only six AZD1222 recipients tested seropositive at baseline. Within unmutated variant regions lay the reported targets of nearly half of spike-specific TCRs. Mostly white British, mostly female donors; authors suggested clonal diversity may be underestimated.

Sequencing was performed with immunoSEQ multiplex PCR; in TCRdb, only in-frame clones are kept and a portion is missing. The table includes about 150,000 clones, over 85% detected once. On this clone: Its antigen is unidentified.

This sequence joins TRBV6-1 and TRBJ2-7; D could derive from TRBD1 or TRBD2 (5 bases each). The receptor's source is an adult in good health. The material sequenced was peripheral blood, taken on day 0 of AZD1222 vaccination. CDR3 DNA: TGTGCCAGCAGTGATTTCGGGGTTGAGGGGAGAATCCCCTACGAGCAGTACTTC. Encoded protein: CASSDFGVEGRIPYEQYF.